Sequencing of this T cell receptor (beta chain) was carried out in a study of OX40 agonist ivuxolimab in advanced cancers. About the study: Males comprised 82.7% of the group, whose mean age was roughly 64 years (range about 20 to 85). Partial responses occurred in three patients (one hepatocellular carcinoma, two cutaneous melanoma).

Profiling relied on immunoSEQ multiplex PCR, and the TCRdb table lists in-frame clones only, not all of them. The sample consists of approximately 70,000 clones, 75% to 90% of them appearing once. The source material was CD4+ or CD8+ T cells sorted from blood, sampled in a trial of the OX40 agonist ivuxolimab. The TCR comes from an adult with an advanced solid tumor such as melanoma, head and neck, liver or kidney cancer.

CDR3 sequence: CASSQEEGYSNQPQHF. CDR3 coding DNA: TGCGCCAGCAGCCAAGAGGAGGGTTATAGCAATCAGCCCCAGCATTTT. The chain uses TRBV4-1 and TRBJ1-5; D is unclear. CDR3 length equals 16 residues. V lost 0 bases, J lost 0 bases, and 9 bases lay in between. Germline lookup yields CDR1 MGHRA and CDR2 YSYEKL.